This T cell receptor beta chain originates from a study of cytomegalovirus exposure and HLA in healthy donors. The PCR had 60 Vbeta and 13 Jbeta primers. Produced via immunoSEQ multiplex PCR; TCRdb's table is partial and in-frame only. The sample lists about 150,000 clones, approximately 80% occurring once. Germline-derived CDR1 and CDR2 are SGHTA and FQGNSA. With 1 base removed from V and 8 bases from J, the gap between germline ends came to 17 bases. The CDR3 runs 15 residues. Study-level results: From TCR beta sequences, most subjects' HLA-A and HLA-B alleles were reportedly predicted accurately.

As for this clone: Its antigen is still unknown.

The chain recombines TRBV7-2 with TRBJ1-2; TRBD1 is a possible D gene (6 bases). The sequenced material came from PBMCs. The receptor comes from a woman aged 40 to 50 in good health and CMV-seropositive. The DNA for the CDR3 is TGTGCCAGCAGCTTAGGCCCCACAGGGTTTGGAGGCTACACCTTC. Its translation: CASSLGPTGFGGYTF.